These 8 T cell receptor beta chains were sequenced from one sample in a study of shared clonotypes between healthy human individuals. Clones were sequenced by immunoSEQ multiplex PCR, and TCRdb holds only the in-frame ones, with some missing. The table includes some 1,600,000 clones, nearly 99% detected once. The sequencing sample was made of naive CD4+ T cells sorted from blood. Described subset: CD45RA+ positively selected. The receptor source for this set is a man aged 25-45 years in good health.

The chain couples TRBV7-8 to TRBJ1-2, with unresolved D. V lost 2 bases to trimming and J lost 5 bases, with 12 bases between them. CDR1 and CDR2 (germline): SGHVS, FQNEAQ. This CDR3 comprises 14 residues. CDR3 protein: CASSLFEGSYGYTF. The DNA of the CDR3 is TGTGCCAGCAGCTTATTTGAGGGAAGTTATGGCTACACCTTC.

About this clone: This CDR3 is also generated by other DNA sequences in the sample. The V and J genes are TRBV6-5 and TRBJ2-7, with D uncertain. From germline, CDR1 is MNHEY and CDR2 SVGAGI. The V gene lost 5 bases and the J gene lost 3 bases, with 8 bases spanning the gap. The CDR3 is 12 amino acids. CDR3 coding DNA: TGTGCCAGCAGTCGGACCGTCTACGAGCAGTACTTC. Translated: CASSRTVYEQYF.

This chain uses TRBV6-1 with TRBJ2-7; 7 bases are a match to TRBD1. From germline, CDR1 is MNHNS and CDR2 SASEGT. The CDR3 spans 17 residues. J lost 2 bases, V lost 2 bases, and 12 bases had no gene match. This chain's CDR3 is CASSEFDQTGNPYEQYF. CDR3 DNA sequence: TGTGCCAGCAGTGAATTCGACCAGACAGGGAACCCCTACGAGCAGTACTTC.

This chain links TRBV14 with TRBJ2-7; D perhaps matches TRBD2 (5 bases). The germline V gene has CDR1 SGHDN and CDR2 FVKESK. The CDR3 consists of 14 residues. The V gene lost 4 bases and the J gene lost 3 bases, with 13 bases spanning the gap. The CDR3 reads CASSPRTVGYEQYF. The CDR3 bases are TGTGCCAGCAGCCCCCGGACTGTAGGCTACGAGCAGTACTTC.

V gene TRBV5-8 combines with J gene TRBJ2-1, with D perhaps matching TRBD1 (6 bases). Germline assignment: CDR1 SGHTS and CDR2 YDEGEE. The CDR3 has 12 amino acids. Trimming took 7 bases from V and 7 from J, leaving 12 bases between them. CDR3 amino acids: CASSRRGNEQFF. CDR3 nucleotide sequence: TGTGCCAGCTCTAGAAGGGGGAATGAGCAGTTCTTC.

The chain carries TRBV7-6 and TRBJ2-7, with TRBD1 as a possible D gene (6 bases). The CDR3 is 17 residues long. The V end lost 1 base, the J end lost 0 bases, and 16 bases lay between the germline ends. Looked up from germline, CDR1 is SGHVS and CDR2 is FNYEAQ. The CDR3, as DNA: TGTGCCAGCAGCTTAGGGCCGGGACACCAGAGCTCCTACGAGCAGTACTTC. Encoded protein: CASSLGPGHQSSYEQYF.

The V and J genes are TRBV28 and TRBJ2-1, with TRBD1 matching 8 bases. V was pared by 6 bases and J by 6 bases, with 13 bases of the junction left unmatched. The CDR3 totals 16 residues. Germline V gene sequence: CDR1 MDHEN, CDR2 SYDVKM. Written as DNA, the CDR3 is TGTGCCAGCAGAAGTTCACCGGGACAGGATCGCAATGAGCAGTTCTTC. Translation gives CASRSSPGQDRNEQFF. Full variable domain (outside the CDR3, taken from reference TRBV28 and TRBJ2-1): DVKVTQSSRYLVKRTGEKVFLECVQDMDHENMFWYRQDPGLGLRLIYFSYDVKMKEKGDIPEGYSVSREKKERFSLILESASTNQTSMYLCASRSSPGQDRNEQFFGPGTRLTVL.

CDR3 protein: CASSPQGVGTDTQYF. The CDR3 region has the DNA TGTGCCAGCAGCCCACAGGGGGTTGGCACAGATACGCAGTATTTT. The chain is built from TRBV5-4 and TRBJ2-3; 8 nucleotides align to TRBD1. Germline V gene sequence: CDR1 SGHNT, CDR2 YYREEE (reference sequence). The CDR3 length is 15 residues. V gave up 4 bases and J gave up 1 base; unmatched junction bases: 5.